The next 20 T cell receptor beta chains were all read from a single sample in a study of blood T cell repertoires in COVID-19. TCRdb keeps only in-frame clones here, not all; method: immunoSEQ multiplex PCR. The data hold roughly 230,000 clones, with approximately 82% observed a single time. Sequencing input: peripheral blood. Receptors were obtained from a man between 40 and 49 years old with active or convalescent COVID-19.

The rearrangement joins TRBV3-1 (or the pseudogene TRBV3-2) to TRBJ1-5, with 8 nucleotides matching TRBD1. This CDR3 spans 14 amino acids. CDR1 is LGHDT, CDR2 YNNKEL, per germline (reference sequence). J lost 9 bases, V lost 8 bases, and 12 bases had no gene match. CDR3 protein: CASGQGDNVPPQHF. The CDR3 coding sequence is TGTGCCAGCGGACAGGGCGATAATGTTCCGCCCCAGCATTTT.

The chain couples TRBV10-2 to TRBJ2-7; possible D gene TRBD1, 6 bases. Germline V gives CDR1 WSHSY, CDR2 SAAADI. The CDR3 is 13 residues long. V lost 5 bases and J 5 bases, leaving 13 bases between the germline ends. The CDR3 coding sequence is TGCGCCAGCAGTTTACAGGGTTCTGACGAGCAGTACTTC. Its translation: CASSLQGSDEQYF.

The chain recombines TRBV27 with TRBJ2-7; 7 bases fit TRBD1. The CDR3 contains 12 residues. Per the germline V gene, CDR1 is MNHEY and CDR2 is SMNVEV (reference sequence). Trimming removed 8 bases from V and 3 bases from J; junction bases left unmatched: 4. The CDR3 reads CASGSGGYEQYF. CDR3 bases: TGTGCCAGCGGTTCAGGGGGCTACGAGCAGTACTTC.

The chain recombines TRBV4-1 with TRBJ2-7, with TRBD1 identical over 11 bases. From germline, CDR1 is MGHRA and CDR2 YSYEKL. V shed 2 bases, J shed 2 bases, and the junction held 5 bases outside the gene matches. The CDR3 has 16 amino acids. The CDR3 DNA follows: TGCGCCAGCAGCCAAATACCGGGACAGGGGGCCTACGAGCAGTACTTC. Encoded protein: CASSQIPGQGAYEQYF.

The chain combines TRBV5-1 with TRBJ1-1; weak D call: TRBD1 (6 bases). The V end lost 0 bases, the J end lost 1 base, and 16 bases lay between the germline ends. Looked up from germline, CDR1 is SGHRS and CDR2 is YFSETQ. The CDR3 is made up of 17 amino acids. The CDR3, as DNA: TGCGCCAGCAGCTTGGAGGACAGCGCCTGGGAGAACACTGAAGCTTTCTTT. This sequence encodes CASSLEDSAWENTEAFF.

The chain has TRBV6-6 and TRBJ1-5; 8 bases are a match to TRBD1. V was pared by 5 bases and J by 0 bases, with 9 bases of the junction left unmatched. There are 17 residues in the CDR3. Germline values: CDR1 MNHNY, CDR2 SVGAGI (reference sequence). The CDR3 region is CASSPGTGILSNQPQHF. In DNA form, the CDR3 reads TGTGCCAGCAGTCCCGGGACAGGTATTCTTAGCAATCAGCCCCAGCATTTT.

This clone occurred once. The chain joins TRBV27 to TRBJ2-7, with D maybe TRBD1 (6 bases). The V gene's germline CDR1 is MNHEY and CDR2 SMNVEV (reference sequence). Trimming removed 3 bases at V and 3 bases at J, with 15 bases between. The CDR3 has 15 amino acids. The CDR3 sequence: CASSLTAKGVYEQYF. The CDR3 DNA reads TGTGCCAGCAGTTTGACGGCAAAGGGGGTCTACGAGCAGTACTTC.

This clone showed up just a few times. V is TRBV7-8 and J is TRBJ1-1, with TRBD1 identical over 9 bases. The CDR3 covers 13 residues. CDR1 and CDR2 from the germline V gene are SGHVS and FQNEAQ. J was trimmed by 5 bases and V by 6 bases; bases with no gene match: 4. CDR3 DNA sequence: TGTGCCAGCAGTTACAGGGGGCTTACTGAAGCTTTCTTT. Translating it yields CASSYRGLTEAFF.

This clone appeared once. The chain employs TRBV7-2 and TRBJ2-2; 9 bases agree with TRBD2. V lost 3 bases to trimming and J lost 3 bases; unmatched junction nucleotides: 5. Germline assignment: CDR1 SGHTA and CDR2 FQGNSA. The CDR3 is 16 residues long. As DNA, the CDR3 is TGTGCCAGCAGCTTGGGGGCGGGAGGGCACACCGGGGAGCTGTTTTTT. It is translated as CASSLGAGGHTGELFF.

J is TRBJ1-1 and V is TRBV5-5, with TRBD1 identical over 10 bases. Germline V gives CDR1 SGHKS, CDR2 YYEKEE (reference sequence). The CDR3 is 14 amino acids. The J segment lost 5 bases and the V segment lost 2 bases, leaving 3 bases of the junction unmatched. The CDR3 DNA sequence: TGTGCCAGCAGCTTCTCGGGACAGGGGACTGAAGCTTTCTTT. This encodes CASSFSGQGTEAFF.

The V gene is TRBV7-2, the J gene TRBJ1-3; 7 bases agree with TRBD1. Looked up from germline, CDR1 is SGHTA and CDR2 is FQGNSA. The J segment lost 0 bases and the V segment lost 2 bases, leaving 7 bases of the junction unmatched. This CDR3 region has 17 residues. The CDR3 is CASSLSAGQFSGNTIYF. CDR3 nucleotide sequence: TGTGCCAGCAGCTTAAGCGCGGGACAGTTCTCTGGAAACACCATATATTTT.

V is TRBV30 and J is TRBJ1-5; 9 positions match TRBD1. CDR1 is GTSNPN and CDR2 is SVGIG in the germline V gene (reference sequence). Unmatched junction bases numbered 8, after V lost 1 base and J lost 4 bases. The CDR3 contains 16 residues. CDR3 protein: CAWSATDRGRNQPQHF. DNA for the CDR3: TGTGCCTGGAGTGCAACCGACAGGGGGAGGAATCAGCCCCAGCATTTT. The variable domain in full, with the rest retrieved from reference TRBV30 and TRBJ1-5, is SQTIHQWPATLVQPVGSPLSLECTVEGTSNPNLYWYRQAAGRGLQLLFYSVGIGQISSEVPQNLSASRPQDRQFILSSKKLLLSDSGFYLCAWSATDRGRNQPQHFGDGTRLSIL.

This rearrangement joins TRBV4-2 to TRBJ2-1; D not resolved. V was pared by 4 bases and J by 2 bases, with 12 bases between. This CDR3 contains 15 residues. Germline V gene data show CDR1 as LGHNA and CDR2 as YNFKEQ. CDR3 DNA sequence: TGTGCCAGCAGCCCCGACTCAATCCCCTACAATGAGCAGTTCTTC. Residues: CASSPDSIPYNEQFF.

The gene calls are TRBV25-1 and TRBJ2-1; the match to TRBD2 covers 7 bases. V shed 8 bases and J 8 bases; nucleotides not matched to a gene: 12. Looked up from germline, CDR1 is MGHDK and CDR2 is SYGVNS. The CDR3 totals 14 residues. In DNA form, the CDR3 reads TGTGCCAGCGCAGACTCGACTAGCTCCCATGAGCAGTTCTTC. Encoded protein: CASADSTSSHEQFF. The full variable domain, rest sourced from reference TRBV25-1 and TRBJ2-1, is EADIYQTPRYLVIGTGKKITLECSQTMGHDKMYWYQQDPGMELHLIHYSYGVNSTEKGDLSSESTVSRIRTEHFPLTLESARPSHTSQYLCASADSTSSHEQFFGPGTRLTVL.

This sequence joins TRBV6-5 and TRBJ1-5; D possibly corresponds to TRBD1 (6 bases). CDR3 length: 12 residues. Germline V gives CDR1 MNHEY, CDR2 SVGAGI. The V end lost 8 bases, the J end lost 2 bases, and 7 bases lay between the germline ends. The CDR3 DNA follows: TGTGCCAGCCGGACAGGCAATCAGCCCCAGCATTTT. This sequence encodes CASRTGNQPQHF.

The chain is built from TRBV2 and TRBJ2-5, with 9 bases lining up with TRBD1. This CDR3 contains 15 residues. V lost 3 bases, J lost 4 bases, and 6 bases stayed unmatched. From germline, CDR1 is SNHLY and CDR2 FYNNEI. The CDR3 reads CASSELGQGVETQYF. The CDR3 DNA sequence: TGTGCCAGCAGTGAGTTGGGACAGGGTGTAGAGACCCAGTACTTC.

V gene TRBV15 combines with J gene TRBJ1-5; D is perhaps TRBD1 (5 bases). Germline V gene data show CDR1 as LNHNV and CDR2 as YYDKDF (reference sequence). The CDR3 is made up of 14 amino acids. V lost 0 bases and J 6 bases, leaving 9 bases between the germline ends. CDR3 loop: CATSRDPGGQPQHF. CDR3 sequence (DNA): TGTGCCACCAGCAGAGATCCGGGGGGTCAGCCCCAGCATTTT.

The chain is built from TRBV11-3 and TRBJ2-7; D ambiguous. With 8 bases removed from V and 5 bases from J, the gap between germline ends came to 16 bases. The CDR3 contains 13 residues. Germline V gene data show CDR1 as SGHNT and CDR2 as YENEEA. The CDR3 sequence is CASGRPSSDEQYF. Here the CDR3 DNA reads TGTGCCAGCGGTCGACCTAGTTCGGACGAGCAGTACTTC.

J is TRBJ1-5 and V is TRBV19; D is perhaps TRBD1 (5 bases). The germline V and J ends were trimmed by 6 bases and 1 base, with 7 bases remaining between them. This CDR3 is built from 13 residues. Germline assignment: CDR1 LNHDA and CDR2 SQIVND (reference sequence). The CDR3 DNA reads TGTGCCAGTAGCCAGGGAAGCAATCAGCCCCAGCATTTT. Translated: CASSQGSNQPQHF.

This clone has a single count. This chain connects TRBV18 to TRBJ2-2; TRBD2 matches at 10 bases. J lost 1 base, V lost 6 bases, and 2 bases had no gene match. Germline assignment: CDR1 KGHSH and CDR2 LQKENI. The CDR3 is 15 amino acids. The CDR3 DNA is TGTGCCAGCTCCCTAGCGGGGGTGAACACCGGGGAGCTGTTTTTT. This sequence encodes CASSLAGVNTGELFF.